The 20 T cell receptor beta chains in this list originate from one sample, sequenced in a study of control samples from healthy donors and cancer patients. Measured with immunoSEQ multiplex PCR; TCRdb has only the in-frame clones, and not every one. The sample has about 96,000 clones, approximately 93% seen once; the top ten hold around 8.5%. Sequenced material: blood. Receptor source: a man between 18 and 35 years old in good health.

As to this clone: This sample includes further DNA sequences coding for the same CDR3. The chain uses TRBV6-4 and TRBJ2-2, with D tentatively TRBD1 (5 bases). V was clipped by 0 bases and J by 3 bases, with 5 bases between them. CDR3 size: 14 residues. CDR1 and CDR2 from the germline V gene are MRHNA and SNTAGT. CDR3: CASSDSTDTGELFF. The CDR3 nucleotides are TGTGCCAGCAGTGACTCGACAGACACCGGGGAGCTGTTTTTT.

The rearrangement links TRBV6-5 to TRBJ2-7; D possibly corresponds to TRBD2 (6 bases). Germline lookup yields CDR1 MNHEY and CDR2 SVGAGI. The ends were cut back, 4 bases at V and 0 bases at J, with 13 bases in the middle. There are 15 residues in the CDR3. In nucleotides, the CDR3 is TGTGCCAGCAGTTTGGCTCGCGGGGTCTCCTACGAGCAGTACTTC. It encodes CASSLARGVSYEQYF.

V and J are TRBV5-4 and TRBJ1-1, with TRBD1 matching over 8 bases. J lost 2 bases, V lost 5 bases, and 11 bases had no gene match. The CDR3 contains 16 residues. Germline CDR1 SGHNT, CDR2 YYREEE (reference sequence). In nucleotides, the CDR3 is TGTGCCAGCAGACTTTCTACAGGGGGGTTAAACACTGAAGCTTTCTTT. Its translation: CASRLSTGGLNTEAFF.

Turning to this clone: The sample holds other DNA sequences that translate to the same CDR3. The V call is TRBV19, the J call TRBJ2-7; 8 bases line up with TRBD1. V trimming: 5 bases; J trimming: 6 bases; junction bases outside the gene matches: 6. This CDR3 spans 13 amino acids. From germline, CDR1 is LNHDA and CDR2 SQIVND (reference sequence). The CDR3 region is CASSPGQGSEQYF. The CDR3 region has the DNA TGTGCCAGTAGTCCCGGACAGGGTAGCGAGCAGTACTTC.

Notes on this clone: At the DNA level, this CDR3 is encoded by other sequences in the same sample as well. The CDR3: CASSDRENSPLHF. In nucleotides, the CDR3 is TGTGCCAGCAGTGATCGGGAAAATTCACCCCTCCACTTT. This chain joins TRBV6-1 and TRBJ1-6, with no clear D. Germline CDR1 and CDR2: MNHNS and SASEGT. This CDR3 region has 13 residues. The V gene lost 3 bases and the J gene lost 7 bases, with 7 bases spanning the gap.

The chain employs TRBV7-4 and TRBJ1-1; D unclear. Germline V gene lookup returns CDR1 SGHVT and CDR2 SQSDAQ. V gave up 2 bases and J gave up 1 base, with 20 bases separating them. The CDR3 length is 18 residues. The CDR3 nucleotides are TGTGCCAGCAGCTTAACTGACTTCACGGGGAGTACGAACACTGAAGCTTTCTTT. Translated, it gives CASSLTDFTGSTNTEAFF.

V and J are TRBV27 and TRBJ2-3, with 10 bases matching TRBD2. Germline CDR1 reads MNHEY; CDR2 reads SMNVEV (reference sequence). The CDR3 is made up of 15 amino acids. The ends lost 7 bases at V and 3 bases at J; junction bases unmatched: 7. As DNA, the CDR3 is TGTGCCAGCACCCTAGCGGGAGCGACGACAGATACGCAGTATTTT. It yields the protein CASTLAGATTDTQYF.

V and J are TRBV7-3 and TRBJ2-1; D gene unclear. Germline V gene data show CDR1 as SGHTA and CDR2 as FQGTGA. Trimming removed 5 bases at V and 8 bases at J, with 13 bases between. The CDR3 is 13 residues long. The DNA for the CDR3 is TGTGCCAGCAGCCGAACCTATACGGATGAGCAGTTCTTC. Translation gives CASSRTYTDEQFF.

V is TRBV29-1 and J is TRBJ2-1, with 7 bases fitting TRBD2. Losses at the gene ends were 4 bases for V and 1 base for J; bases not matched to a gene: 1. Per the germline V gene, CDR1 is SQVTM and CDR2 is ANQGSEA. The CDR3 extends over 13 amino acids. CDR3 residues: CSVAGGSYNEQFF. In DNA, the CDR3 is TGCAGCGTTGCGGGGGGATCCTACAATGAGCAGTTCTTC.

This rearrangement joins TRBV14 to TRBJ1-4; 8 bases map to TRBD1. Trimming cost V 3 bases and J 4 bases; bases outside gene matches: 4. The CDR3 length is 15 residues. CDR1 is SGHDN and CDR2 is FVKESK in the germline V gene. CDR3 residues: CASSQTGQVNEKLFF. Here the CDR3 DNA reads TGTGCCAGCAGCCAGACGGGACAGGTTAATGAAAAACTGTTTTTT. Filled out from reference TRBV14 and TRBJ1-4, the complete variable domain reads EAGVTQFPSHSVIEKGQTVTLRCDPISGHDNLYWYRRVMGKEIKFLLHFVKESKQDESGMPNNRFLAERTGGTYSTLKVQPAELEDSGVYFCASSQTGQVNEKLFFGSGTQLSVL.

This clone was observed once. J is TRBJ2-2 and V is TRBV2; 7 positions match TRBD2. CDR3 size: 17 residues. The germline V gene has CDR1 SNHLY and CDR2 FYNNEI. Losses at the gene ends were 2 bases for V and 3 bases for J; bases not matched to a gene: 9. The CDR3 DNA sequence: TGTGCCAGCAGTGAATCGGGGCTAGCGGCTTACACCGGGGAGCTGTTTTTT. Residues: CASSESGLAAYTGELFF.

The chain recombines TRBV27 with TRBJ2-3, with D possibly being TRBD2 (5 bases). V gave up 5 bases and J gave up 2 bases, with 23 bases separating them. The CDR3 extends over 18 amino acids. Germline assignment: CDR1 MNHEY and CDR2 SMNVEV (reference sequence). The DNA of the CDR3 is TGTGCCAGCAGTCCCAACTCGGAAATAGCGCTGGTCACAGATACGCAGTATTTT. The encoded protein is CASSPNSEIALVTDTQYF.

This rearrangement joins TRBV19 to TRBJ1-1, with D uncertain. V dropped 3 bases and J dropped 1 base, with 9 bases sitting between them. This CDR3 spans 14 amino acids. Germline V lookup: CDR1 LNHDA, CDR2 SQIVND (reference sequence). This chain's CDR3 is CASSIPGTNTEAFF. The CDR3 region has the DNA TGTGCCAGTAGTATCCCAGGAACGAACACTGAAGCTTTCTTT.

This clone was seen only a few times. The rearrangement uses TRBV5-1 and TRBJ2-5; 14 nucleotides agree with TRBD2. The CDR3 contains 15 residues. Germline-derived CDR1 and CDR2 are SGHRS and YFSETQ. Trimming removed 3 bases from V and 4 bases from J; junction bases left unmatched: 2. CDR3 amino acids: CASSYGLAGGETQYF. The CDR3, as DNA: TGCGCCAGCAGCTACGGACTAGCGGGGGGAGAGACCCAGTACTTC.

This chain links TRBV2 with TRBJ1-1; tentatively, D is TRBD1 (6 bases). The CDR3 runs to 14 residues. The V gene lost 6 bases and the J gene lost 0 bases, with 11 bases spanning the gap. Germline V gives CDR1 SNHLY, CDR2 FYNNEI. CDR3 bases: TGTGCCAGCAGAGGACAGTCCATGAACACTGAAGCTTTCTTT. Its protein product is CASRGQSMNTEAFF.

The chain combines TRBV21-1 with TRBJ2-2. TRBV21-1 is noted as a pseudogene. This CDR3 contains 16 residues. Written as DNA, the CDR3 is TGTGCCAGCAGCGGAACCGCCCGTCCTGACACCGGGGAGCTGTTTTTT. Protein: CASSGTARPDTGELFF.

The chain carries TRBV7-9 and TRBJ2-7; TRBD1 matches at 8 bases. CDR1 and CDR2 from the germline V gene are SEHNR and FQNEAQ (reference sequence). The CDR3 is 15 residues long. The V and J ends lost 7 bases and 2 bases, in that order; junction bases with no gene match: 10. The CDR3 nucleotides are TGTGCCAGCAATAACCCGGGACAGGCTACCTACGAGCAGTACTTC. It specifies CASNNPGQATYEQYF.

The chain couples TRBV7-9 to TRBJ2-2; D gene uncertain. Trimming left V 1 base short and J 2 bases short, with 8 bases between. The germline gives CDR1 SEHNR, CDR2 FQNEAQ (reference sequence). The CDR3 has 15 residues. The CDR3 is CASSLGYGNTGELFF. The CDR3 coding sequence is TGTGCCAGCAGCTTAGGGTACGGAAACACCGGGGAGCTGTTTTTT.

The V call is TRBV7-9, the J call TRBJ1-1; no firm D call. V lost 4 bases to trimming and J lost 3 bases, with 15 bases between them. From germline, CDR1 is SEHNR and CDR2 FQNEAQ (reference sequence). This CDR3 is 15 amino acids long. The CDR3 DNA reads as TGTGCCAGCAGCTCCAAGGCAGGCTCCTACACTGAAGCTTTCTTT. Translated, it gives CASSSKAGSYTEAFF.

The chain links TRBV5-1 to TRBJ2-1; D could derive from TRBD1 or TRBD2 (5 bases each). Germline V gene data show CDR1 as SGHRS and CDR2 as YFSETQ. This CDR3 is 12 amino acids long. Trimming stripped 3 bases from V and 9 bases from J, with 10 bases between. DNA for the CDR3: TGCGCCAGCAGCTGGGACCTCGGTGAGCAGTTCTTC. It is translated as CASSWDLGEQFF.